This T cell receptor (beta chain) was identified during a study of blood T cell repertoires in COVID-19. The V gene's germline CDR1 is LNHDA and CDR2 SQIVND (reference sequence). This CDR3 comprises 16 residues. V lost 3 bases and J 1 base, leaving 13 bases between the germline ends. Clones were read by immunoSEQ multiplex PCR, and TCRdb kept only the in-frame ones, dropping some. The data show 200,000 to 250,000 clones, around 86% seen once. Material for sequencing was peripheral blood. The origin of this receptor is a man aged 25-40 years who had recovered from COVID-19. The rearrangement uses TRBV19 and TRBJ1-5; D is perhaps TRBD1 (6 bases). The CDR3 region has the DNA TGTGCCAGTAGTATGGGGGGGGGCAGGAGCAATCAGCCCCAGCATTTT. As protein: CASSMGGGRSNQPQHF.